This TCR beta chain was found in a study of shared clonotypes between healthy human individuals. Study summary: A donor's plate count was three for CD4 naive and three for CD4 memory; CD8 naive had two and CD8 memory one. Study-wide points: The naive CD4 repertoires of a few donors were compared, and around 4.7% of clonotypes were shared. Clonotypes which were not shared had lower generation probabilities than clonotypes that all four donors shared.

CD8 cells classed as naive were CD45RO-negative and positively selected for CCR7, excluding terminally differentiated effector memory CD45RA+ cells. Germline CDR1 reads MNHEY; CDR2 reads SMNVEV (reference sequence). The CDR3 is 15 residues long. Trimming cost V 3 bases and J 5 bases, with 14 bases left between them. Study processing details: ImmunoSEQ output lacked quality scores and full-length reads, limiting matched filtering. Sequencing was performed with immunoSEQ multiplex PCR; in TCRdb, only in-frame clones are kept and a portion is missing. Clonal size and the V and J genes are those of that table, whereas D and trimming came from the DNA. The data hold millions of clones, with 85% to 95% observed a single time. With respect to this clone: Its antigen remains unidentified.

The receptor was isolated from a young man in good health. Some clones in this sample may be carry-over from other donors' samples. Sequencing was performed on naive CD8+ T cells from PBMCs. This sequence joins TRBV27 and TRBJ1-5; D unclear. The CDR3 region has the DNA TGTGCCAGCAGTTTGGGAACAAGGGTTGATCAGCCCCAGCATTTT. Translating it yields CASSLGTRVDQPQHF.